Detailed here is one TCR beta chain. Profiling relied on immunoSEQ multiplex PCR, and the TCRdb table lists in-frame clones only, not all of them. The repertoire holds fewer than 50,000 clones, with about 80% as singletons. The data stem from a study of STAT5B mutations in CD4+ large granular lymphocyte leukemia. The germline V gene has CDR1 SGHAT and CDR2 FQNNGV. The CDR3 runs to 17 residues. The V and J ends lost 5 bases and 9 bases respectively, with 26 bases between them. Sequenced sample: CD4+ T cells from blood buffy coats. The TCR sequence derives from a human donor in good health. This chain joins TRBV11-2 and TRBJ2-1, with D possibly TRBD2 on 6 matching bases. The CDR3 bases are TGTGCCAGCAGCCCCCCCCTGACGGGAGAAAGGGCGGGTGAGCAGTTCTTC. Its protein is CASSPPLTGERAGEQFF.